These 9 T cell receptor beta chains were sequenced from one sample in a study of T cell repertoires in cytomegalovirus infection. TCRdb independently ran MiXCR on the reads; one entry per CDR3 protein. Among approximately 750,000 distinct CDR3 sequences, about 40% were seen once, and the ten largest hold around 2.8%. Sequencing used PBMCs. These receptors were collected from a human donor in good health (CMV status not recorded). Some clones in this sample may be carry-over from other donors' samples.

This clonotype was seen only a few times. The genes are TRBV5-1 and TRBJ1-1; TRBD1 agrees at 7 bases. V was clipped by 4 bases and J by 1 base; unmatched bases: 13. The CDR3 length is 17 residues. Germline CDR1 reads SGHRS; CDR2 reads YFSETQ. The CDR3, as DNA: TGCGCCAGCAGCCCCTTATTCGGACAGGCCCCGAACACTGAAGCTTTCTTT. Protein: CASSPLFGQAPNTEAFF. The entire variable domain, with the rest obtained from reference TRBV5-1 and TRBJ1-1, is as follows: KAGVTQTPRYLIKTRGQQVTLSCSPISGHRSVSWYQQTPGQGLQFLFEYFSETQRNKGNFPGRFSGRQFSNSRSEMNVSTLELGDSALYLCASSPLFGQAPNTEAFFGQGTRLTVV.

The CDR3 DNA reads as TGTGCCAGAAGTTCTGCCGGGGCGACTTCCTACGAGCAGTACTTC. Translation: CARSSAGATSYEQYF. The chain employs TRBV11-2 and TRBJ2-7; D assignment may be TRBD1 or TRBD2 (5 bases each). The CDR3 has 15 residues. V gave up 9 bases and J gave up 1 base, with 19 bases separating them. Germline CDR1 is SGHAT and CDR2 is FQNNGV.

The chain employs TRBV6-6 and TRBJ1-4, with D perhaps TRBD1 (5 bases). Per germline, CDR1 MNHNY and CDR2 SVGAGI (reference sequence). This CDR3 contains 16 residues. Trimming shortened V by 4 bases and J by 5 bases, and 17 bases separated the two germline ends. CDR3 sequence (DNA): TGTGCCAGCAGTTCAAGGGACCCTAACCACAATGAAAAACTGTTTTTT. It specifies CASSSRDPNHNEKLFF.

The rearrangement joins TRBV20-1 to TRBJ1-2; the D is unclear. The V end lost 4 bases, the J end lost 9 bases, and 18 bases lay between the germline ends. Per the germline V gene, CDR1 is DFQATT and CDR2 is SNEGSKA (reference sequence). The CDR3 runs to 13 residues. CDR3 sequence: CSATGRGLTSYTF. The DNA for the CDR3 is TGCAGTGCTACCGGGAGAGGCCTTACAAGCTACACCTTC.

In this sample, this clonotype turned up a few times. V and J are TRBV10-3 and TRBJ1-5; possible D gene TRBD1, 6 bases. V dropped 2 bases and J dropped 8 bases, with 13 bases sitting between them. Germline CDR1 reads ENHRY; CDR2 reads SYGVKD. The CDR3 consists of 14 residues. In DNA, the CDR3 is TGTGCCATCAGTGAGGGGGGGGGCGCGAAGCCCCAGCATTTT. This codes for CAISEGGGAKPQHF.

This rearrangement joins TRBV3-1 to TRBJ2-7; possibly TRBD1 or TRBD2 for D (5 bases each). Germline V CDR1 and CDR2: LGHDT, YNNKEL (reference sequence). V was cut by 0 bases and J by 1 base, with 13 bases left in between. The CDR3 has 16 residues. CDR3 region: CASSQDRDQLSYEQYF. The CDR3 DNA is TGTGCCAGCAGCCAAGACCGGGACCAATTATCCTACGAGCAGTACTTC.

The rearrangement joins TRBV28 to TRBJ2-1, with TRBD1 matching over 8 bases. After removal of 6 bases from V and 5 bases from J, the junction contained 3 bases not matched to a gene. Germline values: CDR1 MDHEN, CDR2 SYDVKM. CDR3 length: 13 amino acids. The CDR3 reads CASSRGQDNEQFF. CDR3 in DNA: TGTGCCAGCAGCCGGGGACAGGACAATGAGCAGTTCTTC. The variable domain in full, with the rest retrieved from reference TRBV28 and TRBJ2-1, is DVKVTQSSRYLVKRTGEKVFLECVQDMDHENMFWYRQDPGLGLRLIYFSYDVKMKEKGDIPEGYSVSREKKERFSLILESASTNQTSMYLCASSRGQDNEQFFGPGTRLTVL.

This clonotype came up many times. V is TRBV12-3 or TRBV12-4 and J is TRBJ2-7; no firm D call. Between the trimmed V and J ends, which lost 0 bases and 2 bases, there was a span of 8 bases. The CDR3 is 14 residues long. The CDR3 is CASSLARGPYEQYF. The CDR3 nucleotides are TGTGCCAGCAGTTTAGCCCGCGGACCCTACGAGCAGTACTTC.

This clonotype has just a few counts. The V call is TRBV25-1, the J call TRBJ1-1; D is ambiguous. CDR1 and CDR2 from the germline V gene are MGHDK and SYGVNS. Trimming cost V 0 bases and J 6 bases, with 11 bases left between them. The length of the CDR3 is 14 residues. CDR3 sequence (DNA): TGTGCCAGCAGTGAATATGGGTTGGGCGCTGAAGCTTTCTTT. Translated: CASSEYGLGAEAFF.